The sequence of this T cell receptor (beta chain) was determined in a study of technical replicates of blood from a few donors. The length of the CDR3 is 16 residues. Germline V gene data show CDR1 as MGHRA and CDR2 as YSYEKL. V lost 4 bases, J lost 3 bases, and 19 bases lay in between. Data came from immunoSEQ multiplex PCR; TCRdb stores just in-frame clones and leaves some out. Among roughly 57,000 clones listed, nearly 95% were seen once. The receptor was isolated from a human donor in good health. Some clones in this sample may be carry-over from other donors' samples. Material: PBMCs. This chain connects TRBV4-1 to TRBJ2-7; a possible D gene is TRBD2 (8 bases). Here the CDR3 reads CASSLGGGGTLYEQYF. The CDR3, as DNA: TGCGCCAGCAGCCTAGGGGGCGGGGGGACCCTCTACGAGCAGTACTTC.